The 21 T cell receptor beta chains given below trace back to one sample, sequenced in a study of blood T cells in healthy people across ages. A sample-barcoded 5' primer and a J-beta primer mix were used in a second PCR of roughly 6 to 12 cycles. MiXCR, run by TCRdb on the 5' RACE reads, gives a single entry per CDR3 protein. The data contain over 600,000 distinct CDR3 sequences, over 20% of them singletons. Material for sequencing was blood. All receptors derive from a man in his 70s in good health.

V usage is TRBV27 and J usage is TRBJ2-7, with D possibly matching TRBD1 (6 bases). Germline CDR1 reads MNHEY; CDR2 reads SMNVEV (reference sequence). The CDR3 spans 13 residues. V shed 6 bases and J shed 5 bases, with 14 bases lying between them. The CDR3, as DNA: TGTGCCAGCAGCAGGGACATTAGAGACGAGCAGTACTTC. Translation: CASSRDIRDEQYF.

The genes are TRBV28 and TRBJ1-1; D unresolved. Germline V CDR1 and CDR2: MDHEN, SYDVKM. V lost 5 bases and J 8 bases, leaving 15 bases between the germline ends. This CDR3 has 13 amino acids. This CDR3 is CASSDQGWWEAFF. The DNA of the CDR3 is TGTGCCAGCAGTGACCAAGGGTGGTGGGAAGCTTTCTTT.

The chain couples TRBV7-2 to TRBJ2-5, with D uncertain. V was shortened by 1 base and J by 2 bases, with 11 bases between the two germline ends. This CDR3 is 15 amino acids long. In germline, CDR1 is SGHTA, CDR2 FQGNSA. The CDR3 is CASSLGGWDQETQYF. The CDR3 DNA reads as TGTGCCAGCAGCTTAGGAGGCTGGGATCAAGAGACCCAGTACTTC.

This sequence joins TRBV14 and TRBJ2-6; D is perhaps TRBD1 or TRBD2 (6 bases each). Germline V gene lookup returns CDR1 SGHDN and CDR2 FVKESK. The germline V and J ends were trimmed by 3 bases and 0 bases, with 18 bases remaining between them. The CDR3 is 19 residues long. The CDR3 here is CASSQMRGTGLSGANVLTF. CDR3 nucleotide sequence: TGTGCCAGCAGCCAGATGAGGGGGACTGGCCTCTCTGGGGCCAACGTCCTGACTTTC.

This clonotype appeared a few times. The chain links TRBV14 to TRBJ2-5, with 8 bases aligning to TRBD1. CDR3 length equals 16 residues. Germline CDR1 is SGHDN and CDR2 is FVKESK. J gave up 0 bases and V 4 bases, and 7 bases lay outside the gene matches. CDR3 nucleotides: TGTGCCAGCAGCCGCGGGACAGGATCGTACCAAGAGACCCAGTACTTC. This encodes CASSRGTGSYQETQYF.

This clonotype was counted a few times. J is TRBJ2-2 and V is TRBV20-1; D remains unclear. The germline gives CDR1 DFQATT, CDR2 SNEGSKA (reference sequence). The CDR3 totals 14 residues. Trimming took off 6 bases at V and 2 bases at J, with 13 bases between the two ends. CDR3 in amino acids: CSAPDAFNTGELFF. DNA for the CDR3: TGCAGTGCCCCGGACGCCTTTAACACCGGGGAGCTGTTTTTT.

This chain links TRBV21-1 with TRBJ1-1. TRBV21-1 is labeled a pseudogene. This CDR3 contains 14 residues. The DNA of the CDR3 is TGTGCCAGCAGCAAAGAAGGAGTGGCCACTGAAGCTTTCTTT. Residues: CASSKEGVATEAFF.

The chain combines TRBV7-8 with TRBJ2-5, with D possibly being TRBD1 (6 bases). This CDR3 is 15 amino acids long. V was cut by 5 bases and J by 3 bases, with 16 bases left in between. CDR1 and CDR2 from the germline V gene are SGHVS and FQNEAQ. CDR3 in amino acids: CASSTPGEREETQYF. CDR3 in DNA: TGTGCCAGCAGCACTCCAGGGGAACGCGAAGAGACCCAGTACTTC.

This sequence joins TRBV28 and TRBJ1-5; D is undetermined. The ends were cut back, 6 bases at V and 1 base at J, with 13 bases in the middle. Per the germline V gene, CDR1 is MDHEN and CDR2 is SYDVKM. The CDR3 spans 15 residues. CDR3 in amino acids: CASRQPGLSNQPQHF. CDR3 nucleotides: TGTGCCAGCAGACAACCGGGATTAAGCAATCAGCCCCAGCATTTT.

This clonotype has ten or more counts. The J gene is TRBJ2-5, the V gene TRBV7-2; a weak D match, TRBD2 (5 bases). Germline CDR1 reads SGHTA; CDR2 reads FQGNSA. V lost 0 bases and J 3 bases, leaving 8 bases between the germline ends. The CDR3 contains 14 residues. CDR3 residues: CASSLAIAKETQYF. Here the CDR3 DNA reads TGTGCCAGCAGCTTAGCGATAGCGAAAGAGACCCAGTACTTC.

This clonotype was observed a few times. Relative to the germline gene, one junction end is altered; a read error may explain this. The rearrangement links TRBV2 to TRBJ2-4, with a possible D match to TRBD1 (6 bases). The CDR3 extends over 16 amino acids. Germline loops: CDR1 SNHLY, CDR2 FYNNEI. The chain's CDR3 is CASSARDTLAKNIRYF. For the CDR3, the DNA is TGTGCCAGCAGCGCCCGGGACACTCTAGCCAAAAACATTCGGTACTTC.

This clonotype turned up a few times. V gene TRBV5-1 combines with J gene TRBJ1-3; TRBD1 might be the D (5 bases). The germline CDR1 and CDR2 sequences are SGHRS and YFSETQ. This CDR3 comprises 13 residues. V was cut by 7 bases and J by 9 bases, with 17 bases left in between. CDR3: CASGQWGSPTIYF. In DNA form, the CDR3 reads TGCGCCAGCGGCCAATGGGGCAGTCCCACCATATATTTT. Combining the CDR3 with reference TRBV5-1 and TRBJ1-3 gives the whole variable domain KAGVTQTPRYLIKTRGQQVTLSCSPISGHRSVSWYQQTPGQGLQFLFEYFSETQRNKGNFPGRFSGRQFSNSRSEMNVSTLELGDSALYLCASGQWGSPTIYFGEGSWLTVV.

The V gene is TRBV4-1, the J gene TRBJ2-5, with D possibly being TRBD1 (7 bases). V gave up 0 bases and J gave up 3 bases, with 14 bases separating them. The CDR3 covers 16 residues. Germline CDR1 is MGHRA and CDR2 is YSYEKL. This chain's CDR3 is CASSQDRGAEEETQYF. The DNA of the CDR3 is TGCGCCAGCAGCCAAGACAGGGGGGCTGAGGAAGAGACCCAGTACTTC.

The chain employs TRBV4-3 and TRBJ1-4, with D possibly matching TRBD1 (5 bases). V lost 1 base and J 7 bases, leaving 13 bases between the germline ends. Germline V CDR1 and CDR2: LGHNA, YSLEER. CDR3 length: 15 residues. The CDR3 sequence is CASSQVGGSLEKLFF. CDR3 coding DNA: TGCGCCAGCAGCCAAGTTGGGGGGAGCCTTGAAAAACTGTTTTTT.

The chain combines TRBV6-2 or TRBV6-3 with TRBJ2-5; D is ambiguous. Trimming removed 1 base from V and 5 bases from J, with 11 bases in between. Germline CDR1 MNHEY, CDR2 SVGEGT. The CDR3 is 14 amino acids. In DNA form, the CDR3 reads TGTGCCAGCAGTTACTTCGGAAATGACGAGACCCAGTACTTC. Translation: CASSYFGNDETQYF.

This clonotype came up a few times. The V gene is TRBV25-1, the J gene TRBJ2-7, with 7 bases fitting TRBD1. Germline CDR1 is MGHDK and CDR2 is SYGVNS. Trimming took 3 bases from V and 6 from J; bases not matched to a gene: 11. CDR3 length: 15 amino acids. As DNA, the CDR3 is TGTGCCAGCAGTGAGACAGGGCAGCCTAAGGCCGAGCAGTACTTC. It yields the protein CASSETGQPKAEQYF.

This clonotype was counted a few times. The genes are TRBV10-3 and TRBJ1-2, with 10 bases identical to TRBD1. With 0 bases clipped from V and 4 bases from J, the junction kept 5 bases outside the gene matches. The CDR3 has 16 amino acids. The V gene's germline CDR1 is ENHRY and CDR2 SYGVKD. The CDR3: CAISESVGQGRYGYTF. The DNA for the CDR3 is TGTGCCATCAGTGAGTCGGTGGGACAGGGGCGCTATGGCTACACCTTC.

This sequence joins TRBV4-1 and TRBJ1-1, with 8 nucleotides matching TRBD1. CDR1 and CDR2 from the germline V gene are MGHRA and YSYEKL. The CDR3 loop spans 15 amino acids. V was clipped by 4 bases and J by 2 bases; unmatched bases: 6. The CDR3 region has the DNA TGCGCCAGCAGCCTAGAGACAGGGGACAACACTGAAGCTTTCTTT. Protein product: CASSLETGDNTEAFF.

The chain links TRBV7-2 to TRBJ2-7, with D tentatively TRBD2 (6 bases). The V gene's germline CDR1 is SGHTA and CDR2 FQGNSA. V was cut by 5 bases and J by 7 bases, with 15 bases left in between. The length of the CDR3 is 13 residues. DNA for the CDR3: TGTGCCAGCAGCCCGGAGGGATTGGTGGAGCAGTACTTC. Encoded protein: CASSPEGLVEQYF.

The rearrangement joins TRBV5-1 to TRBJ2-1; tentative D call: TRBD2 (6 bases). Trimming cost V 3 bases and J 0 bases, with 13 bases left between them. The CDR3 has 16 residues. Germline V lookup: CDR1 SGHRS, CDR2 YFSETQ. The CDR3 DNA reads as TGCGCCAGCAGCTCTGGGAGGAGCAGCTCCTACAATGAGCAGTTCTTC. It encodes CASSSGRSSSYNEQFF.

CDR3 sequence: CSVSQGSGNTIYF. The CDR3 DNA reads as TGCAGCGTGTCACAGGGCTCTGGAAACACCATATATTTT. The chain joins TRBV29-1 to TRBJ1-3; D may be TRBD1 (6 bases). The length of the CDR3 is 13 residues. V was pared by 6 bases and J by 0 bases, with 9 bases between. CDR1 is SQVTM and CDR2 is ANQGSEA in the germline V gene.